Sequencing of this TCR beta chain was carried out in a study of PD-1 blockade in classical Hodgkin lymphoma. Study results and caveats: Newly diagnosed patients had baseline TCR diversity that was reportedly lower than that of healthy donors. Baseline diversity was lower in partial responders and progressors than complete responders.

Data came from immunoSEQ multiplex PCR; TCRdb stores just in-frame clones and leaves some out. This sample carries tens of thousands of clones, around 90% of them seen once, and the ten largest clones take less than 25%. Concerning this clone: Its target is not known.

All trial patients relapsed after autologous stem cell transplantation. The CDR3 is 17 residues long. Per the germline V gene, CDR1 is SGHRS and CDR2 is YFSETQ. V gave up 4 bases and J gave up 3 bases, with 20 bases separating them. The chain carries TRBV5-1 and TRBJ2-1; weak D call: TRBD1 (6 bases). The sequence derives from a human donor with classical Hodgkin lymphoma. The sequencing used peripheral blood mononuclear cells (PBMCs), collected at baseline. The CDR3: CASSPDGPGHNYNEQFF. The CDR3 DNA sequence: TGCGCCAGCAGCCCGGACGGCCCGGGACACAACTACAATGAGCAGTTCTTC.